The count of the clone carrying this TCR beta chain is one. Compared with germline, one end of the junction differs, possibly owing to a read error. RNA was extracted from bulk tissue without any cell sorting. A modified ARM-PCR protocol with three rounds of nested PCR amplified TCRbeta. TCRdb analysed the multiplex PCR reads with MiXCR anew, one entry per CDR3 protein. The profile covers roughly 65,000 distinct CDR3 sequences, with 55% to 70% appearing a single time and about 19% taken by the ten largest. The germline V gene has CDR1 MNHNS and CDR2 SASEGT. This CDR3 contains 15 residues. This record belongs to a study of tumor and adjacent non-tumor tissue in lung cancer.

The clonotype originates from a man aged 50 or older with non-small cell lung cancer. Input material: lung tumor tissue. This chain connects TRBV6-1 to TRBJ2-2; 7 bases align to TRBD1. CDR3 nucleotide sequence: TGTACCAGCAGCCGACAGGGAATCAACACCGGGGAACTGTTTTTT. Translating it yields CTSSRQGINTGELFF.